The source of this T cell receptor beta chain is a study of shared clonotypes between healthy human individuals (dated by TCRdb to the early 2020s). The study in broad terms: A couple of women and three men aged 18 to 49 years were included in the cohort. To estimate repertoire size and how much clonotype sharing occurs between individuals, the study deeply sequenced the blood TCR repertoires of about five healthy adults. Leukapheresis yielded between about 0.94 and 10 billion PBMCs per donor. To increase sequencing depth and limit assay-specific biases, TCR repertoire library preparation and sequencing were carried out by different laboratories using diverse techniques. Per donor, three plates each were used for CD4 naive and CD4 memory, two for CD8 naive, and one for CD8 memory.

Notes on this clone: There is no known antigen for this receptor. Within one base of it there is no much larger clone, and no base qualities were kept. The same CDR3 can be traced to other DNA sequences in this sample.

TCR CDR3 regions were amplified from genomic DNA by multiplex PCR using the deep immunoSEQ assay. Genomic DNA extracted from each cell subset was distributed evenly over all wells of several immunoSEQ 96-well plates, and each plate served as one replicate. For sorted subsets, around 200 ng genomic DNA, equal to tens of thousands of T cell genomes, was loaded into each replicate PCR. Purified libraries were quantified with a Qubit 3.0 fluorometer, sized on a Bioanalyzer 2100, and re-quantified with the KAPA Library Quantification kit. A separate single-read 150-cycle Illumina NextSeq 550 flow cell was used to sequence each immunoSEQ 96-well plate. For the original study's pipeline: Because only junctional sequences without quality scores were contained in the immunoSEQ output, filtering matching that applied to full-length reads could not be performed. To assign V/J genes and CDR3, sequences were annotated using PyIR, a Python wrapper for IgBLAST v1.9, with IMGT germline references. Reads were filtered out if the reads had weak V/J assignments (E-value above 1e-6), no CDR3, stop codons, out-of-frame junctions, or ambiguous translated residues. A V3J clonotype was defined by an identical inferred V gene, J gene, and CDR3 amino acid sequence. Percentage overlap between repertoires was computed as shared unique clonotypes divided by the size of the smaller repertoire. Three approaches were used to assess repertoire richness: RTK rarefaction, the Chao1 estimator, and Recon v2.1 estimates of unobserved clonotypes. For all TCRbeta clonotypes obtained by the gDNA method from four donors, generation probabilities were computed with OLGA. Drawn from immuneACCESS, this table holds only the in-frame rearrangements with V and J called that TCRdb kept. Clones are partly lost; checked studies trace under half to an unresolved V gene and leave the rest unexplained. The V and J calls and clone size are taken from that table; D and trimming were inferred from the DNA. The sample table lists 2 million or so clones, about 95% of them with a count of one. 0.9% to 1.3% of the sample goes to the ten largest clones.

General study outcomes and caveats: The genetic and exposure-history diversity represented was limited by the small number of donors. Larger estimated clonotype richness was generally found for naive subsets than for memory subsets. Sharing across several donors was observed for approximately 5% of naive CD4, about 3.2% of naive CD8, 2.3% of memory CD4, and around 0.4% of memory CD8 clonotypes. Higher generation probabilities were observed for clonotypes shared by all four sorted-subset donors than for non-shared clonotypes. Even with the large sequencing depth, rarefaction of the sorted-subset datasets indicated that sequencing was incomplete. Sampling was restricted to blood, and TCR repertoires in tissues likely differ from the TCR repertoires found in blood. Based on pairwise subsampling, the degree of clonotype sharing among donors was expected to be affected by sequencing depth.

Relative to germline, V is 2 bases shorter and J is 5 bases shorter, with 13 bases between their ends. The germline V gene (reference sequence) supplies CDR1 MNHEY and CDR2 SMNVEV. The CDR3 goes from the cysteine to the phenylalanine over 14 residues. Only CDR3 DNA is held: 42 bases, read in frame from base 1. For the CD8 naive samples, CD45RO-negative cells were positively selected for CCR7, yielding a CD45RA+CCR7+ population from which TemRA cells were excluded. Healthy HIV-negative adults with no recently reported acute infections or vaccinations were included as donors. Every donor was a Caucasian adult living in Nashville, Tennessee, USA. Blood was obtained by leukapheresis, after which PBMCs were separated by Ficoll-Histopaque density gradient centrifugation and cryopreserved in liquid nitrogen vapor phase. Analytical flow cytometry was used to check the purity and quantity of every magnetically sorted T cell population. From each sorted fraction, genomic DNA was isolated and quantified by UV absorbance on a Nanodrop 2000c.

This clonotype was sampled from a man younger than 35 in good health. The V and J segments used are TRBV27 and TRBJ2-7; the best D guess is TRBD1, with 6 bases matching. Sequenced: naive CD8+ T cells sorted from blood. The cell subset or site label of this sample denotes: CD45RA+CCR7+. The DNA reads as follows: TGTGCCAGCAGTTTACTCCAACAGGGAAACGAGCAGTACTTC. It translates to CASSLLQQGNEQYF.